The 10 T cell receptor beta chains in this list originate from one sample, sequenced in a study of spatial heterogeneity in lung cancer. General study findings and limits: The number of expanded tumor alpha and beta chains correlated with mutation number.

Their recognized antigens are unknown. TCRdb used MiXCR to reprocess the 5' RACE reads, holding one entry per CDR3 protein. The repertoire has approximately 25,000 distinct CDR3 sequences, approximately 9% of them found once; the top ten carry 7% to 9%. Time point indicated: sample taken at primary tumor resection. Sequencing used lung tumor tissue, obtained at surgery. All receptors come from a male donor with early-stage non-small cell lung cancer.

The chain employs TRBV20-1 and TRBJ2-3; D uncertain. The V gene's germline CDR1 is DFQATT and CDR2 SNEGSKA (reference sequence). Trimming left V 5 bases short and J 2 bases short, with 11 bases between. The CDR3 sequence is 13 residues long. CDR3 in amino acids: CSARLLVTDTQYF. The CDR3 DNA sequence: TGCAGTGCTCGACTGTTAGTCACAGATACGCAGTATTTT.

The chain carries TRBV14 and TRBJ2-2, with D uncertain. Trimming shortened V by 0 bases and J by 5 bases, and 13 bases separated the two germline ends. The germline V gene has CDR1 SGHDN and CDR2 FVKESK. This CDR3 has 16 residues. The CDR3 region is CASSQDGLVWTGELFF. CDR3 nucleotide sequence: TGTGCCAGCAGCCAAGACGGGCTCGTTTGGACCGGGGAGCTGTTTTTT.

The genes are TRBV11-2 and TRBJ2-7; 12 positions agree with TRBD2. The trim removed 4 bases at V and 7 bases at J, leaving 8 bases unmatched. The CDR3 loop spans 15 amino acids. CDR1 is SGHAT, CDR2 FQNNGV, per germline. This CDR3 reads CASSYGLAGFKEQYF. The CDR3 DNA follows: TGTGCCAGCAGCTACGGACTAGCGGGATTTAAGGAGCAGTACTTC.

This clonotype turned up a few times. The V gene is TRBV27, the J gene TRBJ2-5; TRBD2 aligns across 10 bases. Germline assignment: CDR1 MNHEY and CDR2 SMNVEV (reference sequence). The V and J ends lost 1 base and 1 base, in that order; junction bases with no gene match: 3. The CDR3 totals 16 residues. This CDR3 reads CASSLWSGGAQETQYF. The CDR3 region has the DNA TGTGCCAGCAGTTTATGGAGCGGGGGGGCCCAAGAGACCCAGTACTTC.

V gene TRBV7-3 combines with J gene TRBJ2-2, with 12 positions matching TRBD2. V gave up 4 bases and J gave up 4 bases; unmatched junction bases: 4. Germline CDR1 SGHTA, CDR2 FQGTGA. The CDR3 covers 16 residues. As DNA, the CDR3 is TGTGCCAGCAGCTCGGGACTAGCGGGTCTCACCGGGGAGCTGTTTTTT. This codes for CASSSGLAGLTGELFF.

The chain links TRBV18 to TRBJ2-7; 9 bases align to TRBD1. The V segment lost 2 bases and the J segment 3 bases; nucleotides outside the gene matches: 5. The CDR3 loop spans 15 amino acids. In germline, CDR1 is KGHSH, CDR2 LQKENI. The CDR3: CASSPAGTGYYEQYF. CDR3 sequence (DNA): TGTGCCAGCTCACCAGCCGGGACAGGGTACTACGAGCAGTACTTC.

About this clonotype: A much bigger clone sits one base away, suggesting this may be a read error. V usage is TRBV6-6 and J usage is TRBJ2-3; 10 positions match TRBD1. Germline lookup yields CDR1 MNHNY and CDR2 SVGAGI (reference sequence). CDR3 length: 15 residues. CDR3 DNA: TGTACCAGCAGTCGACAGGGGGCTAGCACAGATACGCAGTATTTT. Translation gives CTSSRQGASTDTQYF.

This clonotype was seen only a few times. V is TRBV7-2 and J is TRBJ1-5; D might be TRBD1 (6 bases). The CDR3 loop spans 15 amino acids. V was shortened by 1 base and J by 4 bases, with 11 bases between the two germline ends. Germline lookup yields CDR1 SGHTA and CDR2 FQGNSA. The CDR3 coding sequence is TGTGCCAGCAGCTTAGTCGGGACACCTAATCAGCCCCAGCATTTT. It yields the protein CASSLVGTPNQPQHF.

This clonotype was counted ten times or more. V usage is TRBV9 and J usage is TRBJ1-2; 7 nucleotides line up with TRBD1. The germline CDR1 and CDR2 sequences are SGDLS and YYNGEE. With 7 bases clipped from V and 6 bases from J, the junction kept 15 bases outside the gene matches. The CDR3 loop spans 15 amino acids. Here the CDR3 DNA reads TGTGCCAGCTCCGAGGAGGGACAGAAGCTTAATGGCTACACCTTC. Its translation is CASSEEGQKLNGYTF.

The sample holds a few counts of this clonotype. CDR3 loop: CASSQENWYQTYEQYF. The CDR3 region has the DNA TGTGCCAGCAGCCAAGAAAATTGGTATCAGACCTACGAGCAGTACTTC. The J gene is TRBJ2-7, the V gene TRBV14; no reliable D call. Germline CDR1 is SGHDN and CDR2 is FVKESK. The CDR3 covers 16 residues. The ends were cut back, 0 bases at V and 2 bases at J, with 14 bases in the middle.